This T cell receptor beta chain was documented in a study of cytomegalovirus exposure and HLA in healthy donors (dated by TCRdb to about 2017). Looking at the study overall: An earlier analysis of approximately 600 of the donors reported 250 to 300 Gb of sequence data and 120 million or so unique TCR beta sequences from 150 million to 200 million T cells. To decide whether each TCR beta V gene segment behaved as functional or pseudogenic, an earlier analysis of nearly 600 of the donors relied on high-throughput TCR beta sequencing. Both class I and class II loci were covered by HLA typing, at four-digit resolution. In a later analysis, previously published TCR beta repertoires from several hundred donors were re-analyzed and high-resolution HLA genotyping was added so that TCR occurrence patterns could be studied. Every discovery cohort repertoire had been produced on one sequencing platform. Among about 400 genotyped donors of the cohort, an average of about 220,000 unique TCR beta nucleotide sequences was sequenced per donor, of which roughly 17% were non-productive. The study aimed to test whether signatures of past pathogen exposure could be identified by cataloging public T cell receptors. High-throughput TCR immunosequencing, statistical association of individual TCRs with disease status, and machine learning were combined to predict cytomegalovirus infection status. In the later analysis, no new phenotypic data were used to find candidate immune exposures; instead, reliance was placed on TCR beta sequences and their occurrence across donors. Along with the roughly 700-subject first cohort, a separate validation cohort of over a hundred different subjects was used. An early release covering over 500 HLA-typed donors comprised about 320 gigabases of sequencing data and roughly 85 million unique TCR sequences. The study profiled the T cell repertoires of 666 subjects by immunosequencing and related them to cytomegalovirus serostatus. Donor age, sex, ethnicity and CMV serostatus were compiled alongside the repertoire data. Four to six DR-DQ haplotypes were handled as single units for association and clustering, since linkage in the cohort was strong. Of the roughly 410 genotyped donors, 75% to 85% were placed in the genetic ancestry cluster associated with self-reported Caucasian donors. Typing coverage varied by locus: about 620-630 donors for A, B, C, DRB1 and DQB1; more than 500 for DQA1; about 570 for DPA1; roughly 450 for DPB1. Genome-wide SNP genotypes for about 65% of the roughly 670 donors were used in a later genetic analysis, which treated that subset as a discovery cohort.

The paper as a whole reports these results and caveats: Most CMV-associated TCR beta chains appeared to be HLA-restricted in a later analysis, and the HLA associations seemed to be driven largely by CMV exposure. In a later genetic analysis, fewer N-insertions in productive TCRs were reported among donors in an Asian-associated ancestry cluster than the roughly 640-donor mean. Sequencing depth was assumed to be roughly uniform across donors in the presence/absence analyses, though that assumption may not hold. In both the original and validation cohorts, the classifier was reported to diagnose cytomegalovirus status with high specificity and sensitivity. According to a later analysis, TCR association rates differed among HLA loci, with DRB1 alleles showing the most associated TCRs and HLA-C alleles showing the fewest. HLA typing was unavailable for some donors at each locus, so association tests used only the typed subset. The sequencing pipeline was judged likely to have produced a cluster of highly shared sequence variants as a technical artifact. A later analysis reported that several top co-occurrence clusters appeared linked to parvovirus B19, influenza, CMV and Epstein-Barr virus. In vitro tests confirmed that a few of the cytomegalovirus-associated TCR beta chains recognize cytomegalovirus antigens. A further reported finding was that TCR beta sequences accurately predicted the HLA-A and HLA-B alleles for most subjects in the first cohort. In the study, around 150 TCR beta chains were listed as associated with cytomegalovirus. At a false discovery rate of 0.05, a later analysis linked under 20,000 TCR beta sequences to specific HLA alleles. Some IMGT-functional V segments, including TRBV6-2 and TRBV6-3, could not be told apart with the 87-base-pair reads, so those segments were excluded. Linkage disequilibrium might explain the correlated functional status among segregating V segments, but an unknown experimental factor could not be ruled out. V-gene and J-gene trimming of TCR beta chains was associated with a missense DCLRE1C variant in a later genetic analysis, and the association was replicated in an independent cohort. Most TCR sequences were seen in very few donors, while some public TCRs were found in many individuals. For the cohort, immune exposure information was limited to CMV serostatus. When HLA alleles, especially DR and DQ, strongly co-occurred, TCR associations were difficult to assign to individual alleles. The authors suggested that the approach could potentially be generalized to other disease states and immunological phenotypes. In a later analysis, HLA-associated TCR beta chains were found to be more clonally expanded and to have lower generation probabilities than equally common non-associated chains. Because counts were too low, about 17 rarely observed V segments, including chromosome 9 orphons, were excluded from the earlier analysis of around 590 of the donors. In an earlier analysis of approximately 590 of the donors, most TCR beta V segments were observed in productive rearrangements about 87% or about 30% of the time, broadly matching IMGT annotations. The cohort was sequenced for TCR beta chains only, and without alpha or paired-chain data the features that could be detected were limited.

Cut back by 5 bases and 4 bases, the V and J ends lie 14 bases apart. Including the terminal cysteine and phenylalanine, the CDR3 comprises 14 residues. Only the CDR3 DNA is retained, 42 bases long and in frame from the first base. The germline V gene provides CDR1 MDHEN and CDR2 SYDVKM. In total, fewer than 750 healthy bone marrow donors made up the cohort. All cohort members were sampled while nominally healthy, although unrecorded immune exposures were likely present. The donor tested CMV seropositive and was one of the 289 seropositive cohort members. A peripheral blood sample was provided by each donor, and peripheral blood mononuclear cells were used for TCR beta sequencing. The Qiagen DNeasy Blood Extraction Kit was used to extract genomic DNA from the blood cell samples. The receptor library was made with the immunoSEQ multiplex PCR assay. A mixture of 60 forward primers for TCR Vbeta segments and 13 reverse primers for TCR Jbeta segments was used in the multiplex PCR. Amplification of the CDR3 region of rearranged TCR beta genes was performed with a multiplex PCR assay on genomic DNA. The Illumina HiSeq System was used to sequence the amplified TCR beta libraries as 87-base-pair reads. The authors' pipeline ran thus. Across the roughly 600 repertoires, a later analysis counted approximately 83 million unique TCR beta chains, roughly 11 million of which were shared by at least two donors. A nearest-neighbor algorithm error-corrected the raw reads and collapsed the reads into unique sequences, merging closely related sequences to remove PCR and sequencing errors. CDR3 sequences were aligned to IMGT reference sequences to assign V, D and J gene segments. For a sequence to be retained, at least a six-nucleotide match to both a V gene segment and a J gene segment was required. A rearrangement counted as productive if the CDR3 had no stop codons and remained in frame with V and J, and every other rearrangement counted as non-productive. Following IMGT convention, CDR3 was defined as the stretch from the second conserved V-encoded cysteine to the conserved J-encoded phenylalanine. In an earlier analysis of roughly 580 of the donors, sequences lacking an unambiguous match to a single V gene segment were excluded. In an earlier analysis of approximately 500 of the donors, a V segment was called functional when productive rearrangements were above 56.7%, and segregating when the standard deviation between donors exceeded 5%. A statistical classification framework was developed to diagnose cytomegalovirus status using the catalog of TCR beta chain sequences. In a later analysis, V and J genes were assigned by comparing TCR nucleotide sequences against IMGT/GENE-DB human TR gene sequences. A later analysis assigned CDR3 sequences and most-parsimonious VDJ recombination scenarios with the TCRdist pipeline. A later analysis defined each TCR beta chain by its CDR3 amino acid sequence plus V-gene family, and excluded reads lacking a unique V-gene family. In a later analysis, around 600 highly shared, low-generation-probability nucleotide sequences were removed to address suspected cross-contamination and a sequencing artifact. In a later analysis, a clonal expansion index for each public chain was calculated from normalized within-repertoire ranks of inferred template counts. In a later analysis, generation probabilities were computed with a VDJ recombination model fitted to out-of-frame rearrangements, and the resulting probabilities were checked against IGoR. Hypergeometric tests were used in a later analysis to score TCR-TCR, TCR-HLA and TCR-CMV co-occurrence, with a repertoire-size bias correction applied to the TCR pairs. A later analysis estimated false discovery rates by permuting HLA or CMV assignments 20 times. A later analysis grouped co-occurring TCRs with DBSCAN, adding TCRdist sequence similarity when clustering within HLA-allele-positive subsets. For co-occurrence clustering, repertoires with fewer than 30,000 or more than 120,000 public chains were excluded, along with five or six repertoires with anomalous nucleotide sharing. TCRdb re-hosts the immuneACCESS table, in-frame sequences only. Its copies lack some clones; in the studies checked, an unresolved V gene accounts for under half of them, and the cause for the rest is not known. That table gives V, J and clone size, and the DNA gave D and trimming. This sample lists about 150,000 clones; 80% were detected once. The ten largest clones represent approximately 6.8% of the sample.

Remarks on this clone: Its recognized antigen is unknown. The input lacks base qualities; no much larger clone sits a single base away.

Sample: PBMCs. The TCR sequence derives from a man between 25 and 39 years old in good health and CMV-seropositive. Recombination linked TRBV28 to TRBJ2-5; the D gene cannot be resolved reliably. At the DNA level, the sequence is TGTGCCAGCAGTCCCCCGGAAGGCGGAGAGACCCAGTACTTC. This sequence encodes CASSPPEGGETQYF.